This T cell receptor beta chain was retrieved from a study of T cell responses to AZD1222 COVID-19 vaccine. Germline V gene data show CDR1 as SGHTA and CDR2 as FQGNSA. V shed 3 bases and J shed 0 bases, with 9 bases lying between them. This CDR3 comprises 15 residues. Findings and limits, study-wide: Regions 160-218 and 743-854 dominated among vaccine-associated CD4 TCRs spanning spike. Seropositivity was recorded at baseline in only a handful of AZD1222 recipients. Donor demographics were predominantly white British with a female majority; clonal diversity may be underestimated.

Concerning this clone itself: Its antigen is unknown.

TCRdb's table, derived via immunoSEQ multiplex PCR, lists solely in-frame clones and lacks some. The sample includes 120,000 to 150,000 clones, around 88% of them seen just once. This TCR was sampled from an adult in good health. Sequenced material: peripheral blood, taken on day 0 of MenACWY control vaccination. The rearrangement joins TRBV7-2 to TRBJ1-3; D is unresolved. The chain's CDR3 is CASSFSRVSGNTIYF. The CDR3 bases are TGTGCCAGCAGCTTTTCACGAGTCTCTGGAAACACCATATATTTT.